This T cell receptor beta chain was captured in a study of ipilimumab plus nivolumab after autologous stem cell transplantation. The CDR3 is 14 amino acids. Deletions cut 5 bases from V and 4 bases from J, with 11 bases between. Germline V gene data show CDR1 as WSHSY and CDR2 as SAAADI. Points on this clone: Its antigen is not identified.

Assay: immunoSEQ multiplex PCR; the TCRdb copy retains only in-frame clones and omits some. The sample comprises approximately 740 clones, about four fifths of which are singletons, and about 40% rests with the top ten. Patients got ipilimumab 1 mg/kg beginning 14 to 28 days post-transplant. Study-wide results and limits: TCR repertoire, Treg phenotype and gut microbiota reportedly support more study of this approach.

This receptor was obtained from a male donor with multiple myeloma. The starting material was PBMCs, obtained in a trial of ipilimumab plus nivolumab as post-transplant consolidation. The chain combines TRBV10-2 with TRBJ2-2; D tentatively reads TRBD1 or TRBD2 (5 bases each). CDR3 DNA: TGCGCCAGCAGTAGGGGACGCGGCACCGGGGAGCTGTTTTTT. Encoded protein: CASSRGRGTGELFF.